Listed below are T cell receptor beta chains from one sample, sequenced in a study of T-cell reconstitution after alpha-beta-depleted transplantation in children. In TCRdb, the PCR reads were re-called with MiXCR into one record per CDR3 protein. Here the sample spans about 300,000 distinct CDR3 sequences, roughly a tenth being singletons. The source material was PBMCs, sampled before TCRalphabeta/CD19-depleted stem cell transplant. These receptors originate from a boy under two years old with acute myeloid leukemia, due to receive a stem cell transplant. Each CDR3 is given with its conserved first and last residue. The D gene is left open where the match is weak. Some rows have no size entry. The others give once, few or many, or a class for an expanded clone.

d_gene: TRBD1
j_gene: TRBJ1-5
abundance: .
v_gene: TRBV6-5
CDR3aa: CASNSNRPGQGEHF
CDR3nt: TGTGCCAGCAATTCTAACCGACCGGGACAGGGCGAGCATTTT

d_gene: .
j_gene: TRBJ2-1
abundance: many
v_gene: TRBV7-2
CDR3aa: CASSLGLARSYNEQFF
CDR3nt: TGTGCCAGCAGCTTAGGGCTAGCGCGCTCCTACAATGAGCAGTTCTTC

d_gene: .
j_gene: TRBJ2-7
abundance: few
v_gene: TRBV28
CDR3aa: CASSFAQTYEQYF
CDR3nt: TGTGCCAGCAGTTTTGCACAGACCTACGAGCAGTACTTC

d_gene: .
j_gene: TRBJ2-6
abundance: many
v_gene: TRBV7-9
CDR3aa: CASSLPGTGANVLTF
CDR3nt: TGTGCCAGCAGCTTACCGGGGACAGGGGCCAACGTCCTGACTTTC

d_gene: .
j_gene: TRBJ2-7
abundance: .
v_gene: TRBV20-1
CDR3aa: CSVESRDGRYEQYF
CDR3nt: TGCAGTGTGGAGAGCCGGGATGGGCGCTACGAGCAGTACTTC

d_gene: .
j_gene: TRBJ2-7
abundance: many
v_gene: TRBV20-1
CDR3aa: CSAPDQYEQYF
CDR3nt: TGCAGTGCTCCCGACCAATACGAGCAGTACTTC

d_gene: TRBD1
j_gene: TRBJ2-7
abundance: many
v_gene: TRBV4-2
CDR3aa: CASSMDRGRSMSSYEQYF
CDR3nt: TGTGCCAGCAGTATGGACAGGGGGAGATCTATGAGCTCCTACGAGCAGTACTTC

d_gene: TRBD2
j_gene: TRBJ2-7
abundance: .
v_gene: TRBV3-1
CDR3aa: CATSQDSSGRNEQYF
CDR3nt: TGTGCCACCAGCCAAGACTCTAGCGGGAGAAACGAGCAGTACTTC

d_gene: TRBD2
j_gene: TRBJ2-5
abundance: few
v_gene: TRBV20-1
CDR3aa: CSAGTSGGYQETQYF
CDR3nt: TGCAGTGCCGGGACTAGCGGGGGGTACCAAGAGACCCAGTACTTC

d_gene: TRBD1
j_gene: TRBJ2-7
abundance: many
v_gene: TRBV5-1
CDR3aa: CASGQGGEQYF
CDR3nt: TGCGCCAGCGGACAGGGGGGCGAGCAGTACTTC

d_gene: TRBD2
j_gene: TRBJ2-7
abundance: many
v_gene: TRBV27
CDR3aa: CASNAGLADTYEQYF
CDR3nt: TGTGCCAGCAACGCCGGACTAGCGGATACCTACGAGCAGTACTTC

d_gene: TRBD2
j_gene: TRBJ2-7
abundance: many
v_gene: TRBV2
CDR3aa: CASSIPSGSAYEQYF
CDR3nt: TGTGCCAGCAGTATACCGAGCGGGAGTGCCTACGAGCAGTACTTC

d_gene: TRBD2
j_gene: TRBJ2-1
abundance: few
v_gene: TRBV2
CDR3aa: CATKGLAGDNEQFF
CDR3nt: TGTGCCACCAAGGGACTAGCGGGGGACAATGAGCAGTTCTTC

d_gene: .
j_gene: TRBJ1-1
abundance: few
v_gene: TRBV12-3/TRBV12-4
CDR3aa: CASLKTTEAFF
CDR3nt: TGTGCCAGCCTAAAGACAACTGAAGCTTTCTTT

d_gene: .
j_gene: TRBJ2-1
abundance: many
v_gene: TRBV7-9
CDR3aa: CASSNHRDSYNEQFF
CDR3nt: TGTGCCAGCAGTAATCACAGGGATTCCTACAATGAGCAGTTCTTC

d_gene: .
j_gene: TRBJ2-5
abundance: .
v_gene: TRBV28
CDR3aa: CASWAFQETQYF
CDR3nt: TGTGCCAGCTGGGCCTTTCAAGAGACCCAGTACTTC

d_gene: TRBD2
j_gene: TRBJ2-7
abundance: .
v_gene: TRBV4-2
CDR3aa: CASSLGKAGEYEQYF
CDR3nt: TGTGCCAGCAGCCTTGGGAAAGCGGGGGAATACGAGCAGTACTTC

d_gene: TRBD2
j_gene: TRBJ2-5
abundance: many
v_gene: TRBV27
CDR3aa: CASSLYPLGGSGGQETQYF
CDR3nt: TGTGCCAGCAGTTTATACCCCCTCGGTGGTAGCGGGGGCCAAGAGACCCAGTACTTC

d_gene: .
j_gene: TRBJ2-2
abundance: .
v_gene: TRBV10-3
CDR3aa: CAISDWVRNTGELFF
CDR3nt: TGTGCCATCAGTGACTGGGTCAGGAACACCGGGGAGCTGTTTTTT

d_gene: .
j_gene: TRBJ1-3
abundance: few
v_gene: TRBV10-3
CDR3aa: CAISDHAAVSGNTIYF
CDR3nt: TGTGCCATCAGTGACCATGCTGCGGTATCTGGAAACACCATATATTTT

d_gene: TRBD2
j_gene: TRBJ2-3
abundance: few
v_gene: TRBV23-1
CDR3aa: CASATQKLRLAGVNSSTDTQYF
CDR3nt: TGCGCCAGCGCTACCCAAAAATTACGACTAGCGGGAGTCAACTCTAGCACAGATACGCAGTATTTT

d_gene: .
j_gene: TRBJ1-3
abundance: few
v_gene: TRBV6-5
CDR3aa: CASRRTAYSGNTIYF
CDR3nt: TGTGCCAGCAGGAGGACAGCCTACTCTGGAAACACCATATATTTT

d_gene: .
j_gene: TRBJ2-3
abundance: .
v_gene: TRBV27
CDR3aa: CASSHVYKGRLTSTDTQYF
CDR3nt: TGTGCCAGCTCCCACGTTTATAAGGGACGTCTCACTAGCACAGATACGCAGTATTTT

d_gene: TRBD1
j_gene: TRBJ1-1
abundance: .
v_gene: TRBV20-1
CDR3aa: CGRDRARTEAFF
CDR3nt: TGCGGCCGGGACAGGGCTCGAACTGAAGCTTTCTTT

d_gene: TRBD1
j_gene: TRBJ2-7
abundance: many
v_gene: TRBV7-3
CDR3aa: CASSLTGWDRGGREQYF
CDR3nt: TGTGCCAGCAGCTTAACTGGTTGGGACAGGGGAGGACGGGAGCAGTACTTC

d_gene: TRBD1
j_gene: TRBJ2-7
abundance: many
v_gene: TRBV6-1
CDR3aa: CASSQLRGTGGGSYEQYF
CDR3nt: TGTGCCAGCAGCCAACTACGTGGGACAGGGGGTGGGTCCTACGAGCAGTACTTC

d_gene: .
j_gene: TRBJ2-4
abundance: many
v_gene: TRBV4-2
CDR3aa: CASSPQILGRGLKNIQYF
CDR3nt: TGTGCCAGCAGCCCCCAGATACTGGGCAGGGGTTTGAAAAACATTCAGTACTTC

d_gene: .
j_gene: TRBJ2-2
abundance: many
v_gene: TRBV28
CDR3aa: CASSALGELFF
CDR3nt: TGTGCCAGCAGTGCTCTCGGGGAGCTGTTTTTT

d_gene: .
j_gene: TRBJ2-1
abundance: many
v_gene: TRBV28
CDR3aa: CASSFLGAQFF
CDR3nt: TGTGCCAGCAGTTTTTTGGGGGCGCAGTTCTTC

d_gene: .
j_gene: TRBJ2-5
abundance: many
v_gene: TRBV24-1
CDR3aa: CATRPGRGGQETQYF
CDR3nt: TGTGCCACCAGACCCGGCAGGGGAGGACAAGAGACCCAGTACTTC

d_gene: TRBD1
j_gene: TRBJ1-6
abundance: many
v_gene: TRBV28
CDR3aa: CASSLFLGQGASPLHF
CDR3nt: TGTGCCAGCAGTTTATTCCTCGGACAGGGGGCTTCACCCCTCCACTTT

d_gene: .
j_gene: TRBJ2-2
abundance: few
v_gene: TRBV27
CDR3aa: CASSFYSNTGELFF
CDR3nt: TGTGCCAGCAGTTTTTACAGTAACACCGGGGAGCTGTTTTTT

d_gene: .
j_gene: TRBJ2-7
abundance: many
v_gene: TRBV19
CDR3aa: CASSIVGTDYEQYF
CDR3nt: TGTGCCAGTAGTATAGTGGGGACCGACTACGAGCAGTACTTC

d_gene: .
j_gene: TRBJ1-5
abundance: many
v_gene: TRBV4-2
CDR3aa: CASSQDPAGLNQPQHF
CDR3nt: TGTGCCAGCAGCCAAGATCCAGCCGGCCTCAATCAGCCCCAGCATTTT

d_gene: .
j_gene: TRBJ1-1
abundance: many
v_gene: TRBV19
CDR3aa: CASSQKQGYTEAFF
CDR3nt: TGTGCCAGTAGTCAAAAACAGGGTTACACTGAAGCTTTCTTT

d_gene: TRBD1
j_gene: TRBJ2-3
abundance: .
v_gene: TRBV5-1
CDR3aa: CASSSTGGTDTQYF
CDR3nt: TGCGCCAGCAGCTCCACAGGGGGCACAGATACGCAGTATTTT

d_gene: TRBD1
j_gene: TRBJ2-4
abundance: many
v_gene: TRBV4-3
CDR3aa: CASSHRVTGCENIQYF
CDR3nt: TGCGCCAGCAGCCATCGGGTGACAGGGTGTGAAAACATTCAGTACTTC

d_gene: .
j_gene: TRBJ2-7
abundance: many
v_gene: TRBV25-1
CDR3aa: CASSELGDISYEQYF
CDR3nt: TGTGCCAGCAGTGAATTAGGAGACATCTCCTACGAGCAGTACTTC

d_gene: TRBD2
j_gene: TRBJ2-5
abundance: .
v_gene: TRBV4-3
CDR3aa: CASSQAHFLAGLQETQYF
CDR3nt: TGCGCCAGCAGCCAAGCCCATTTTTTAGCGGGGCTCCAAGAGACCCAGTACTTC

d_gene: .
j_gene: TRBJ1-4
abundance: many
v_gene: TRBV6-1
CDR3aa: CASSTTGYNEKLFF
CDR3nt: TGTGCCAGCAGTACGACAGGTTATAATGAAAAACTGTTTTTT

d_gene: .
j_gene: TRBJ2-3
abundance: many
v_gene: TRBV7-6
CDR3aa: CASSLGTVNSPTDTQYF
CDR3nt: TGTGCCAGCAGCTTAGGGACAGTCAATTCCCCCACAGATACGCAGTATTTT

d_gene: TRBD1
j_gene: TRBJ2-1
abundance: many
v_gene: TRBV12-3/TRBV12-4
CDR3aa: CASSRQGVGNEQFF
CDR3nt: TGTGCCAGCAGTCGACAGGGAGTTGGCAATGAGCAGTTCTTC

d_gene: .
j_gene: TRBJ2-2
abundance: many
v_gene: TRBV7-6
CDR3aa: CASSQEGLNTGELFF
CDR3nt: TGTGCCAGCAGCCAGGAGGGGTTAAACACCGGGGAGCTGTTTTTT

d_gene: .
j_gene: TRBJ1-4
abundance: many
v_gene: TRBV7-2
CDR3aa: CATSRGTNEKLFF
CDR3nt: TGTGCCACTTCCAGAGGGACTAATGAAAAACTGTTTTTT